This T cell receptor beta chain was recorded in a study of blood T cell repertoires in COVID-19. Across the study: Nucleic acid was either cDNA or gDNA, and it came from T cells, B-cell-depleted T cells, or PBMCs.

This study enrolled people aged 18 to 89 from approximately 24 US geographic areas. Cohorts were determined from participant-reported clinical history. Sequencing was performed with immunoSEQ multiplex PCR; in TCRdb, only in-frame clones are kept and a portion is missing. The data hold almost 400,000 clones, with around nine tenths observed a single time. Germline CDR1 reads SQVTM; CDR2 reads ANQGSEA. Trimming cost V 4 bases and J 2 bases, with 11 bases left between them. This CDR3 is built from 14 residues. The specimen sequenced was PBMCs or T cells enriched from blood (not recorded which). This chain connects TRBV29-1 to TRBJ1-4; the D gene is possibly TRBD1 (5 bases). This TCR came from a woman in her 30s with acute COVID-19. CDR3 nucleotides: TGCAGCGTTGTGGGGGGATGGACTAATGAAAAACTGTTTTTT. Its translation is CSVVGGWTNEKLFF.